This T cell receptor beta chain stems from a study of blood T cell repertoires in COVID-19. Study-level background: Spain, Italy and the United States supplied samples that represented acute and convalescent COVID-19. T cells, B-cell-depleted T cells, or PBMCs supplied cDNA or gDNA.

Germline lookup yields CDR1 LGHDT and CDR2 YNNKEL (reference sequence). V lost 3 bases and J 4 bases, leaving 19 bases between the germline ends. This CDR3 region has 18 residues. Under the authors' procedure: Using reference gene primer amplification, nucleated cell counts were estimated. Data came from immunoSEQ multiplex PCR; TCRdb stores just in-frame clones and leaves some out. That table gives V, J and clone size, and the DNA gave D and trimming. The sample has 120,000 to 150,000 clones; about four fifths are singletons. The source is an elderly woman in a cohort sampled during active or convalescent COVID-19. This chain uses TRBV3-1 (or the pseudogene TRBV3-2) with TRBJ1-6, with D tentatively TRBD1 (6 bases). The material sequenced was peripheral blood. The CDR3 loop reads CASSQMTGRVGYNSPLHF. CDR3 DNA: TGTGCCAGCAGCCAGATGACAGGTCGCGTAGGATATAATTCACCCCTCCACTTT.